The T cell receptor (beta chain) under discussion was sequenced for a study of shared clonotypes between healthy human individuals. CDR1 is SGHTA and CDR2 is FQGNSA in the germline V gene. The CDR3 runs 16 residues. The germline V and J ends were trimmed by 4 bases and 0 bases, with 16 bases remaining between them. Measured with immunoSEQ multiplex PCR; TCRdb has only the in-frame clones, and not every one. The repertoire consists of roughly 640,000 clones, with approximately 74% occurring once and the leading ten covering approximately 1.6%. This clone occurred a few times. The target antigen is unknown. The study's findings and limits: It was only blood that was sampled, and tissue repertoires likely differ.

This receptor was taken from a woman aged 25-40 years in good health. This chain uses TRBV7-2 with TRBJ2-7; TRBD1 is a possible D gene (5 bases). The sequencing sample was made of memory CD4+ T cells sorted from blood. Described subset: CD45RA-negative fraction. CDR3 loop: CASSYHVWGSSYEQYF. CDR3 sequence (DNA): TGTGCCAGCAGCTACCATGTATGGGGCAGCTCCTACGAGCAGTACTTC.